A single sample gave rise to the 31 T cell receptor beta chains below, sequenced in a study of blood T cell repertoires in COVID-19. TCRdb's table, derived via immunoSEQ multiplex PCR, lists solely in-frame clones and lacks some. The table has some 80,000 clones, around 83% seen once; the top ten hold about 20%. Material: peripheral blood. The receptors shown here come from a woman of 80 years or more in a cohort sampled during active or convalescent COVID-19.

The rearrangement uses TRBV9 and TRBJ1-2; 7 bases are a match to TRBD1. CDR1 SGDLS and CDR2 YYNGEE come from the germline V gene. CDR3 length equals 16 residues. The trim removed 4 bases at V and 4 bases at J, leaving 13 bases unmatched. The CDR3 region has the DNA TGTGCCAGCAGCCGAGGGACAGCGGTGGACTCCTATGGCTACACCTTC. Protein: CASSRGTAVDSYGYTF.

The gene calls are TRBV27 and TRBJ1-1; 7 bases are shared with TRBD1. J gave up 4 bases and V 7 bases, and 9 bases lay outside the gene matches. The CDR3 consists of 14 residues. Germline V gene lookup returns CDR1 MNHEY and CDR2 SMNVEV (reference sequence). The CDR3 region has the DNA TGTGCCAGCACCATGCTAGGGGGCGGCACTGAAGCTTTCTTT. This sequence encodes CASTMLGGGTEAFF.

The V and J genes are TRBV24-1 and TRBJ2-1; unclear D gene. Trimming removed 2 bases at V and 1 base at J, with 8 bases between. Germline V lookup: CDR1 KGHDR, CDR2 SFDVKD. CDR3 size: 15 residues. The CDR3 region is CATSDSAQSYNEQFF. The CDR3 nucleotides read TGTGCCACCAGTGATTCCGCCCAGTCCTACAATGAGCAGTTCTTC.

The CDR3 protein is CASYAPAAQETQYF. The CDR3 region has the DNA TGTGCCAGCTATGCCCCGGCGGCCCAAGAGACCCAGTACTTC. The chain uses TRBV6-5 and TRBJ2-5; unclear D gene. This CDR3 comprises 14 residues. The germline V gene has CDR1 MNHEY and CDR2 SVGAGI. Trimming removed 8 bases from V and 1 base from J, with 14 bases in between.

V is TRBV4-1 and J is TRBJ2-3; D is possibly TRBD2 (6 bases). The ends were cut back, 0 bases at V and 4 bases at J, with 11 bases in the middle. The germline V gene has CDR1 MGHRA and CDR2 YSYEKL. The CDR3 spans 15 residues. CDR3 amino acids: CASSQERDRADTQYF. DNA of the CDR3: TGCGCCAGCAGCCAAGAGCGGGATAGGGCAGATACGCAGTATTTT.

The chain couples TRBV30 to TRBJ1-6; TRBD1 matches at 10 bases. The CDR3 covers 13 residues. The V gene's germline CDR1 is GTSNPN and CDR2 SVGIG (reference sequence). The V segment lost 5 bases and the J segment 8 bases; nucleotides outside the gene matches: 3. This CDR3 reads CAWAGQGHSPLHF. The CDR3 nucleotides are TGTGCCTGGGCGGGACAGGGGCATTCACCCCTCCACTTT.

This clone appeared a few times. The CDR3 region is CASSPPTGMNTEAFF. Here the CDR3 DNA reads TGTGCCAGCAGTCCCCCGACAGGAATGAACACTGAAGCTTTCTTT. The chain joins TRBV28 to TRBJ1-1; possibly TRBD1 for D (6 bases). Germline CDR1 reads MDHEN; CDR2 reads SYDVKM. V lost 5 bases and J 0 bases, leaving 13 bases between the germline ends. This CDR3 has 15 residues.

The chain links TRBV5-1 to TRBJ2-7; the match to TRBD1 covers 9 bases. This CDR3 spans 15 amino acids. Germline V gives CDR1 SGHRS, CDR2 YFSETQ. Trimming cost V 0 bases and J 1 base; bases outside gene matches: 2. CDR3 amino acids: CASSLGGQGSYEQYF. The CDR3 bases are TGCGCCAGCAGCTTGGGAGGACAGGGGTCCTACGAGCAGTACTTC. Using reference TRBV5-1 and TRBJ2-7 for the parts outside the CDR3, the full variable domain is KAGVTQTPRYLIKTRGQQVTLSCSPISGHRSVSWYQQTPGQGLQFLFEYFSETQRNKGNFPGRFSGRQFSNSRSEMNVSTLELGDSALYLCASSLGGQGSYEQYFGPGTRLTVT.

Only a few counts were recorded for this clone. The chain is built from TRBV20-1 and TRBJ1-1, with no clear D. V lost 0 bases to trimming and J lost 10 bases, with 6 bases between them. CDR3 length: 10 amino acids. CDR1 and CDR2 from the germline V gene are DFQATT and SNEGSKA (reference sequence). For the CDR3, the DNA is TGCAGTGCTAGAGAGTATGTAGCTTTCTTT. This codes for CSAREYVAFF.

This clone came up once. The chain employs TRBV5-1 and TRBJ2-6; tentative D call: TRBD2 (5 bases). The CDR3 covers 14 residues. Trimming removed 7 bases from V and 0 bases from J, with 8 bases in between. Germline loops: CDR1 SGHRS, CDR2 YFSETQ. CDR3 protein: CASGLSSGANVLTF. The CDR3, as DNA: TGCGCCAGCGGACTGTCCTCTGGGGCCAACGTCCTGACTTTC.

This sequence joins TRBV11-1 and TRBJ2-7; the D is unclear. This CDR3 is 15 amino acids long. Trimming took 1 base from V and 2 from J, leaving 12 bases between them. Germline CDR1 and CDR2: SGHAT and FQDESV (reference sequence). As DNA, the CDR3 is TGTGCCAGCAGCTTAGGGCCAGCGTTCACCTACGAGCAGTACTTC. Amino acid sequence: CASSLGPAFTYEQYF.

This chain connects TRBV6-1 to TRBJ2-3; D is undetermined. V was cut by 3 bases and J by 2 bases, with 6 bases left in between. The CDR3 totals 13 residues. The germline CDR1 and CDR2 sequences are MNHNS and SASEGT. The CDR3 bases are TGTGCCAGCAGTGAGGAGTTCACAGATACGCAGTATTTT. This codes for CASSEEFTDTQYF.

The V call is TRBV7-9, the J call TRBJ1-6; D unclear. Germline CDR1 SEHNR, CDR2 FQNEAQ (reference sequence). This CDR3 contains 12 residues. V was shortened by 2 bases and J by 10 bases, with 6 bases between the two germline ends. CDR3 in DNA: TGTGCCAGCAGCTTAACGGGATCACCCCTCCACTTT. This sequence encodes CASSLTGSPLHF.

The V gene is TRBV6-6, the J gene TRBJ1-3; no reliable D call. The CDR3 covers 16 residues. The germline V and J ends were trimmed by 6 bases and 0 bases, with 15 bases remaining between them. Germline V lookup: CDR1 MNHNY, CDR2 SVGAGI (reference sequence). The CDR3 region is CASSPGGTSSGNTIYF. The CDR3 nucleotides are TGTGCCAGCAGCCCTGGAGGCACTAGCTCTGGAAACACCATATATTTT.

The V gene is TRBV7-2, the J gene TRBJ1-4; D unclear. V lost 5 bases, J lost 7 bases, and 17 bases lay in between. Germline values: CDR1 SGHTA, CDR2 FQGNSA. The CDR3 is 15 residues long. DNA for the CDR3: TGTGCCAGCAGCCCGGGTTCGAGGCGAACTGAAAAACTGTTTTTT. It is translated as CASSPGSRRTEKLFF.

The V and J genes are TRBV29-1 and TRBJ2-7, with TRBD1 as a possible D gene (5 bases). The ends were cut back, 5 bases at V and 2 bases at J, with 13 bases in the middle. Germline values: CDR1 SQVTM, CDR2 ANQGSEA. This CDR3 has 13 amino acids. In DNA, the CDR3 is TGCAGCGTTTCCCTTGGCAGGGCCTACGAGCAGTACTTC. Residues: CSVSLGRAYEQYF.

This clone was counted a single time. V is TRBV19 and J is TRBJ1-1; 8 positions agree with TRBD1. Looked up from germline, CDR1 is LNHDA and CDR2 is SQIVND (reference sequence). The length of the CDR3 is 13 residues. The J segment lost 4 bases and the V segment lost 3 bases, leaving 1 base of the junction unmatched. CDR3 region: CASSITGGTEAFF. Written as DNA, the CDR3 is TGTGCCAGTAGTATCACAGGGGGCACTGAAGCTTTCTTT. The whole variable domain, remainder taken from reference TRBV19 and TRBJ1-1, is DGGITQSPKYLFRKEGQNVTLSCEQNLNHDAMYWYRQDPGQGLRLIYYSQIVNDFQKGDIAEGYSVSREKKESFPLTVTSAQKNPTAFYLCASSITGGTEAFFGQGTRLTVV.

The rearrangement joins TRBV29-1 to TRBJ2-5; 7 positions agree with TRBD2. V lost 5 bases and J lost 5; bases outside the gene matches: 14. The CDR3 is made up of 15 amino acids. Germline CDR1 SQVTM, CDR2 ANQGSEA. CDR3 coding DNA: TGCAGCGTTTTAAGGAACCCTAGCGGTGGGGAGACCCAGTACTTC. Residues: CSVLRNPSGGETQYF.

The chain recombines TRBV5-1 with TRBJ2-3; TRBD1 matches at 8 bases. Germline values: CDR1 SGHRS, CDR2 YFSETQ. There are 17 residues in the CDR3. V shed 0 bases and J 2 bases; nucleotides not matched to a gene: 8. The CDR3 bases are TGCGCCAGCAGCTTGGGGCCTGGGACAGGCCTCACAGATACGCAGTATTTT. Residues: CASSLGPGTGLTDTQYF. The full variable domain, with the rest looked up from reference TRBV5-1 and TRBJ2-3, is KAGVTQTPRYLIKTRGQQVTLSCSPISGHRSVSWYQQTPGQGLQFLFEYFSETQRNKGNFPGRFSGRQFSNSRSEMNVSTLELGDSALYLCASSLGPGTGLTDTQYFGPGTRLTVL.

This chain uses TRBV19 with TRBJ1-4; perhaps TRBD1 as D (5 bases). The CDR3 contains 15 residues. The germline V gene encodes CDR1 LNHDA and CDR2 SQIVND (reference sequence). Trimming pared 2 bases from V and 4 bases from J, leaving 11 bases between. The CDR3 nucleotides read TGTGCCAGTAGTATATTTGGCAGGGTTAATGAAAAACTGTTTTTT. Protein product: CASSIFGRVNEKLFF.

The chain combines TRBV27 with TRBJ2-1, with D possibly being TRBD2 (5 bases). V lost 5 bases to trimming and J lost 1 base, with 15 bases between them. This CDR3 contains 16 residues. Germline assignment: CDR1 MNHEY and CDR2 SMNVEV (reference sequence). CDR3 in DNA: TGTGCCAGCAGTCCCCCTTACGGCGGGTCCTACAATGAGCAGTTCTTC. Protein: CASSPPYGGSYNEQFF.

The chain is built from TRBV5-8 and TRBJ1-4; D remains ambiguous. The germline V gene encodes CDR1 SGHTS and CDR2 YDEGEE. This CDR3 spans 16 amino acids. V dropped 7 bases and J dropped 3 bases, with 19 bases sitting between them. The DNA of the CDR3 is TGTGCCAGCTCTTGGGAGCAGACGTACGCTAATGAAAAACTGTTTTTT. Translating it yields CASSWEQTYANEKLFF.

As DNA, the CDR3 is TGCGCCAGCAGCTCTGGACAGCAAGAGACCCAGTACTTC. Protein: CASSSGQQETQYF. V and J are TRBV5-1 and TRBJ2-5; a possible D gene is TRBD1 (6 bases). Per the germline V gene, CDR1 is SGHRS and CDR2 is YFSETQ. V was shortened by 3 bases and J by 2 bases, with 8 bases between the two germline ends. The CDR3 contains 13 residues.

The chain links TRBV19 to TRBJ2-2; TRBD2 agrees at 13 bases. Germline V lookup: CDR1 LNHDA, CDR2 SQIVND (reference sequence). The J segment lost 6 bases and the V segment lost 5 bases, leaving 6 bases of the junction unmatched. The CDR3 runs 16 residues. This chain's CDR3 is CASSVRGLAGPGELFF. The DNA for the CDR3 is TGTGCCAGTAGTGTAAGGGGACTAGCGGGACCCGGGGAGCTGTTTTTT.

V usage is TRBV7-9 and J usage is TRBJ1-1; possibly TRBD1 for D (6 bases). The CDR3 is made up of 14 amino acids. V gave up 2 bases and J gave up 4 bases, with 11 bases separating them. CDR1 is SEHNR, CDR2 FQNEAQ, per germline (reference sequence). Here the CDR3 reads CASSLHREGTEAFF. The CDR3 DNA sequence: TGTGCCAGCAGCTTACACAGGGAGGGCACTGAAGCTTTCTTT.

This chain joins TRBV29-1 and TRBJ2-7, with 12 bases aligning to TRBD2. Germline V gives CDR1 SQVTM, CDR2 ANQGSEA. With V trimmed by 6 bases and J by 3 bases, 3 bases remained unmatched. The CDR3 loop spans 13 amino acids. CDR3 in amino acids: CSVATSGSYEQYF. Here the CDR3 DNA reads TGCAGCGTCGCGACTAGCGGGAGCTACGAGCAGTACTTC.

CDR3 nucleotides: TGTGCCAGCAGGCTAGCGGGAGCCCATGAGCAGTTCTTC. Its protein product is CASRLAGAHEQFF. The chain combines TRBV6-5 with TRBJ2-1; 10 bases line up with TRBD2. V dropped 6 bases and J dropped 8; count of bases not matched to a gene: 4. The CDR3 consists of 13 residues. Per the germline V gene, CDR1 is MNHEY and CDR2 is SVGAGI.

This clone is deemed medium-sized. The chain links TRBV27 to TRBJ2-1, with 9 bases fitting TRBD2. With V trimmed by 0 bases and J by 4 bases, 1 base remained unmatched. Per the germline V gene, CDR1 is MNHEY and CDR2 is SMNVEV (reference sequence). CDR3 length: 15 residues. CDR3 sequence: CASSLSAGGYNEQFF. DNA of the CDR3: TGTGCCAGCAGTTTATCAGCGGGAGGATACAATGAGCAGTTCTTC.

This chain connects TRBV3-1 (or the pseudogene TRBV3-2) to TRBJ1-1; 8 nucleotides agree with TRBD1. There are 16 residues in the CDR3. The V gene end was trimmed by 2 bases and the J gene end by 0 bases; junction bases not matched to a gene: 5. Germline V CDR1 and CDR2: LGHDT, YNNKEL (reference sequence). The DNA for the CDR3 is TGTGCCAGCAGCCAACCTACAGGGGGAATGAACACTGAAGCTTTCTTT. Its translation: CASSQPTGGMNTEAFF.

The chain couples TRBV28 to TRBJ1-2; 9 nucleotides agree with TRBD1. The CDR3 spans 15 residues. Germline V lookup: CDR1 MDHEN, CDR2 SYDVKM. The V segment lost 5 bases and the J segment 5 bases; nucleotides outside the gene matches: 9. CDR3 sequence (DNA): TGTGCCAGCAGTACCCACAGGGGGCGCAGTTATGGCTACACCTTC. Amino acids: CASSTHRGRSYGYTF.

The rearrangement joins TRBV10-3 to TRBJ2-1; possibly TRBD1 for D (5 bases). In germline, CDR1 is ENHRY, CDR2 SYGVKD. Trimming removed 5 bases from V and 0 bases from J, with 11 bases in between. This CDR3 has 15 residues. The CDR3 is CAISSRQNSYNEQFF. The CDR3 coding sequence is TGTGCCATCAGTTCGCGACAGAACTCCTACAATGAGCAGTTCTTC.